The T cell receptor (beta chain) under discussion was sequenced for a study of vaccination and CD4 T cells after COVID-19. Sequencing of DNA taken from cultured CD4+ T cells relied on the Oncomine TCR Beta short-read assay. TCRdb reanalysed the PCR reads using MiXCR and keeps one entry per CDR3 protein. In the table there are several thousand distinct CDR3 sequences, nearly 50% of which are singletons. Treatment reported: 10-day PBMC culture with coronavirus spike peptide pools or control peptides (ViraFEST assay). CD4+ T lymphocytes from the unexposed donor were collected before the COVID-19 pandemic (2011-2018). The germline V gene has CDR1 SGHRS and CDR2 YFSETQ. CDR3 size: 17 residues. J gave up 2 bases and V 4 bases, and 6 bases lay outside the gene matches. In regard to this clonotype: Its antigen remains unidentified.

This receptor was obtained from a human donor in good health. Sequenced input: CD4+ T cells from blood, cultured in vitro. The genes are TRBV5-1 and TRBJ2-5; TRBD2 aligns across 15 bases. The CDR3 DNA is TGCGCCAGCAGCCACGGACTAGCGGGAGGGGTACAAGAGACCCAGTACTTC. Protein product: CASSHGLAGGVQETQYF.